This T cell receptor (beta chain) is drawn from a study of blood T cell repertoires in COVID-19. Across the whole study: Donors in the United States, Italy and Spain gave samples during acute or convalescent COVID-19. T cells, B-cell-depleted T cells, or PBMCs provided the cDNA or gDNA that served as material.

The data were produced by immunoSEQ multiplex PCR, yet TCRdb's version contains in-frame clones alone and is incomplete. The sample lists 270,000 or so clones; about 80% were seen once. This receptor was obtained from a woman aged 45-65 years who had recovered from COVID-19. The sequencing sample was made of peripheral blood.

The CDR3 coding sequence is TGCGCCAGCAGCCAAGAGGGGGGGGTAGGTGAGCAGTTCTTC. Protein product: CASSQEGGVGEQFF. The V call is TRBV4-1, the J call TRBJ2-1; 7 nucleotides match TRBD2. The junction had 5 bases not matched to a gene; V was cut back by 0 bases and J by 9 bases. CDR3 length: 14 residues. Germline CDR1 is MGHRA and CDR2 is YSYEKL.